This is a list of T cell receptor beta chains from one sample in a study of cytomegalovirus exposure and HLA in healthy donors. Some clones are missing from TCRdb's copy, which holds only in-frame ones; the method was immunoSEQ multiplex PCR. Of about 190,000 clones listed, 79% were seen once; the top ten hold 1.6%. The specimen was PBMCs. The origin of the receptors is a woman aged 18-29 years in good health and CMV-seronegative. CDR3s include the opening cysteine and the closing phenylalanine or tryptophan. D genes are given only for firm matches. Part of the rows lack a size; the others show once, few, many or a class for expanded clones.

size: .
V: TRBV6-5
D: .
J: TRBJ1-5
CDR3: CASSWGVDSNQPQHF
DNA: TGTGCCAGCAGTTGGGGGGTTGATAGCAATCAGCCCCAGCATTTT

size: .
V: TRBV4-3
D: TRBD2
J: TRBJ2-7
CDR3: CASSQGSGLAGQQYF
DNA: TGCGCCAGCAGCCAAGGTTCAGGACTAGCGGGGCAGCAGTACTTC

size: .
V: TRBV5-1
D: TRBD2
J: TRBJ2-7
CDR3: CASSLGGTSPYEQYF
DNA: TGCGCCAGCAGCTTGGGGGGGACTAGCCCTTACGAGCAGTACTTC

size: .
V: TRBV7-9
D: .
J: TRBJ2-5
CDR3: CASSPPGEGRETQYF
DNA: TGTGCCAGCAGTCCCCCCGGGGAAGGGCGGGAGACCCAGTACTTC

size: few
V: TRBV10-2
D: .
J: TRBJ2-7
CDR3: CASAGLKGRNSSYEQYF
DNA: TGCGCCAGCGCGGGGCTCAAGGGGAGAAACAGCTCCTACGAGCAGTACTTC

size: .
V: TRBV19
D: TRBD2
J: TRBJ2-3
CDR3: CASSVIAGGSTDTQYF
DNA: TGTGCCAGTAGTGTGATAGCGGGAGGCTCTACAGATACGCAGTATTTT

size: .
V: TRBV10-3
D: .
J: TRBJ1-1
CDR3: CATGLDLNTEAFF
DNA: TGTGCCACAGGACTAGACCTGAACACTGAAGCTTTCTTT

size: once
V: TRBV7-8
D: TRBD2
J: TRBJ2-1
CDR3: CASSKTGLAGGPRNEQFF
DNA: TGTGCCAGCAGCAAAACGGGACTAGCGGGGGGGCCTAGGAATGAGCAGTTCTTC

size: .
V: TRBV11-1
D: .
J: TRBJ1-1
CDR3: CASRKGGNTEAFF
DNA: TGTGCCAGCAGAAAAGGGGGGAACACTGAAGCTTTCTTT

size: .
V: TRBV10-3
D: .
J: TRBJ2-2
CDR3: CAISEAETGELFF
DNA: TGTGCCATCAGTGAGGCAGAAACCGGGGAGCTGTTTTTT

size: .
V: TRBV28
D: TRBD2
J: TRBJ2-3
CDR3: CASSSLAGGADTQYF
DNA: TGTGCCAGCAGTTCCCTAGCGGGAGGGGCAGATACGCAGTATTTT

size: .
V: TRBV6-5
D: .
J: TRBJ1-1
CDR3: CASTQGNTEAFF
DNA: TGTGCCAGCACCCAGGGGAACACTGAAGCTTTCTTT

size: .
V: TRBV5-4
D: TRBD2
J: TRBJ2-5
CDR3: CASSLSGREETQYF
DNA: TGTGCCAGCAGCTTGTCCGGGAGGGAAGAGACCCAGTACTTC

size: few
V: TRBV27
D: .
J: TRBJ1-1
CDR3: CASSLSDSLNTEAFF
DNA: TGTGCCAGCAGTTTATCGGACAGCTTGAACACTGAAGCTTTCTTT

size: .
V: TRBV5-1
D: .
J: TRBJ1-2
CDR3: CASSSDQGNYGYTF
DNA: TGCGCCAGCAGCTCCGATCAGGGAAACTATGGCTACACCTTC

size: .
V: TRBV16
D: TRBD1
J: TRBJ2-2
CDR3: CASSQTSARGTTGELFF
DNA: TGTGCCAGCAGCCAAACCTCAGCCAGGGGGACCACCGGGGAGCTGTTTTTT

size: once
V: TRBV28
D: .
J: TRBJ1-1
CDR3: CASSLPQGKNTEAFF
DNA: TGTGCCAGCAGTTTACCACAGGGAAAGAACACTGAAGCTTTCTTT

size: .
V: TRBV28
D: .
J: TRBJ1-1
CDR3: CASSLTRASAEAFF
DNA: TGTGCCAGCAGTTTAACTAGGGCCTCGGCTGAAGCTTTCTTT